These 6 T cell receptor beta chains came from one sample sequenced in a study of blood T cells in healthy people across ages. Using a J-beta primer mix together with a sample-barcoded 5' primer, a second PCR was run for roughly 7 to 12 cycles. Using its own MiXCR run on the 5' RACE reads, TCRdb lists one record per CDR3 protein. The table records under 2,000,000 distinct CDR3 sequences, about 50% of them present only once. Material: blood. These receptors originate from a middle-aged woman in good health.

CDR3 coding DNA: TGTGCCTGCCGACAGGGTTGGTCCTACAATGAGCAGTTCTTC. This encodes CACRQGWSYNEQFF. The V and J genes are TRBV4-2 and TRBJ2-1; 7 positions match TRBD1. V trimming: 11 bases; J trimming: 1 base; junction bases outside the gene matches: 8. CDR1 LGHNA and CDR2 YNFKEQ come from the germline V gene. This CDR3 is built from 14 residues.

The chain uses TRBV27 and TRBJ2-7; D gene uncertain. The V and J ends lost 6 bases and 0 bases respectively, with 12 bases between them. The CDR3 is made up of 14 amino acids. Germline loops: CDR1 MNHEY, CDR2 SMNVEV (reference sequence). CDR3 sequence: CASSPFHSSYEQYF. The CDR3 bases are TGTGCCAGCAGCCCATTTCACAGCTCCTACGAGCAGTACTTC.

This clonotype was detected once. The V call is TRBV5-6, the J call TRBJ1-1, with TRBD1 matching 9 bases. There are 14 residues in the CDR3. CDR1 and CDR2 from the germline V gene are SGHDT and YYEEEE. V was clipped by 4 bases and J by 6 bases; unmatched bases: 7. CDR3 residues: CASSNTGGLPEAFF. CDR3 in DNA: TGTGCCAGCAGCAATACAGGGGGCCTCCCTGAAGCTTTCTTT.

This clonotype was seen more than once but under ten times. This sequence joins TRBV3-1 and TRBJ2-2; D perhaps matches TRBD1 (5 bases). With 3 bases removed from V and 7 bases from J, the gap between germline ends came to 18 bases. Germline lookup yields CDR1 LGHDT and CDR2 YNNKEL (reference sequence). CDR3 length equals 16 residues. The CDR3 coding sequence is TGTGCCAGCAGCCACCTGACTTCCGACAGATTCGGGGAGCTGTTTTTT. This gives the protein CASSHLTSDRFGELFF.

This clonotype has more than one count but fewer than ten. The chain is built from TRBV20-1 and TRBJ1-6; no clear D gene. CDR3 length equals 14 residues. V gave up 7 bases and J gave up 2 bases, with 12 bases separating them. Germline-derived CDR1 and CDR2 are DFQATT and SNEGSKA (reference sequence). The CDR3 spells CSDQEAAYNSPLHF. CDR3 DNA: TGCAGTGATCAAGAAGCGGCCTATAATTCACCCCTCCACTTT.

The chain has TRBV6-5 and TRBJ1-2; D might be TRBD1 (5 bases). Germline CDR1 is MNHEY and CDR2 is SVGAGI. This CDR3 has 14 residues. With 5 bases removed from V and 2 bases from J, the gap between germline ends came to 12 bases. The CDR3 nucleotides are TGTGCCAGCAGTACCGGGGCCACGAACTATGGCTACACCTTC. Its translation: CASSTGATNYGYTF.